Below are 19 T cell receptor beta chains sequenced from a single sample in a study of cytomegalovirus exposure and HLA in healthy donors. 60 Vbeta and 13 Jbeta primers were used in PCR. Repertoires were generated with immunoSEQ multiplex PCR, while TCRdb's copy carries only in-frame clones and drops some. The table records 100,000 or so clones, 74% of them present only once. The sample was PBMCs. Receptors were obtained from a man aged 50 or older in good health and CMV-seropositive.

The gene calls are TRBV5-4 and TRBJ2-5; no reliable D call. This CDR3 is 15 amino acids long. Trimming left V 4 bases short and J 3 bases short, with 16 bases between. Germline CDR1 SGHNT, CDR2 YYREEE (reference sequence). The chain's CDR3 is CASSRQVHGEETQYF. CDR3 DNA sequence: TGTGCCAGCAGCAGACAAGTTCACGGTGAAGAGACCCAGTACTTC.

The V and J genes are TRBV2 and TRBJ1-2; D remains unclear. The CDR3 loop spans 14 amino acids. V lost 8 bases and J lost 4, with 17 bases in between. The germline gives CDR1 SNHLY, CDR2 FYNNEI. The CDR3 is CASLQERRVYGYTF. DNA for the CDR3: TGTGCCAGCTTGCAGGAACGGAGGGTCTATGGCTACACCTTC.

The chain links TRBV19 to TRBJ1-5, with TRBD1 matching 7 bases. Germline V gene data show CDR1 as LNHDA and CDR2 as SQIVND (reference sequence). J gave up 1 base and V 6 bases, and 6 bases lay outside the gene matches. CDR3 size: 15 residues. The DNA of the CDR3 is TGTGCCAGTAGCCCTTCGGGACAGAGCAATCAGCCCCAGCATTTT. Protein sequence: CASSPSGQSNQPQHF. Full variable domain (rest looked up from reference TRBV19 and TRBJ1-5): DGGITQSPKYLFRKEGQNVTLSCEQNLNHDAMYWYRQDPGQGLRLIYYSQIVNDFQKGDIAEGYSVSREKKESFPLTVTSAQKNPTAFYLCASSPSGQSNQPQHFGDGTRLSIL.

The sample holds a few counts of this clone. The rearrangement uses TRBV11-3 and TRBJ2-2; 14 bases map to TRBD2. The V and J ends lost 5 bases and 0 bases, in that order; junction bases with no gene match: 5. This CDR3 spans 18 amino acids. Germline CDR1 and CDR2: SGHNT and YENEEA. The CDR3 here is CASSPGLAGAANTGELFF. The DNA of the CDR3 is TGTGCCAGCAGCCCGGGACTAGCGGGGGCCGCGAACACCGGGGAGCTGTTTTTT.

The J gene is TRBJ1-2, the V gene TRBV9, with TRBD1 matching 7 bases. Germline V lookup: CDR1 SGDLS, CDR2 YYNGEE. The CDR3 is 14 residues long. V dropped 1 base and J dropped 4; count of bases not matched to a gene: 4. CDR3 amino acids: CASSVQGGRYGYTF. The CDR3 nucleotides are TGTGCCAGCAGCGTACAAGGGGGCCGCTATGGCTACACCTTC.

The CDR3: CASGLDRGRNEKLFF. In DNA form, the CDR3 reads TGTGCTAGTGGTCTGGACAGGGGGCGAAATGAAAAACTGTTTTTT. V gene TRBV12-5 combines with J gene TRBJ1-4; TRBD1 aligns across 11 bases. Looked up from germline, CDR1 is LGHNT and CDR2 is FRNRAP. With V trimmed by 5 bases and J by 5 bases, 4 bases remained unmatched. The CDR3 covers 15 residues.

The V call is TRBV5-4, the J call TRBJ2-5; D possibly corresponds to TRBD1 (5 bases). CDR3 size: 17 residues. The germline CDR1 and CDR2 sequences are SGHNT and YYREEE (reference sequence). Trimming stripped 1 base from V and 1 base from J, with 17 bases between. The CDR3 loop is CASSLKVAGPSQETQYF. Here the CDR3 DNA reads TGTGCCAGCAGCTTGAAGGTAGCAGGGCCATCCCAAGAGACCCAGTACTTC.

The chain employs TRBV18 and TRBJ2-3; 8 bases agree with TRBD2. Per the germline V gene, CDR1 is KGHSH and CDR2 is LQKENI. CDR3 length: 16 amino acids. V shed 3 bases, J shed 3 bases, and the junction held 8 bases outside the gene matches. CDR3 sequence reads: CASSPQQGLGTDTQYF. The CDR3 bases are TGTGCCAGCTCACCCCAACAGGGACTAGGAACAGATACGCAGTATTTT.

The chain links TRBV13 to TRBJ1-1; unclear D gene. The CDR3 has 16 residues. V shed 1 base and J shed 1 base, with 13 bases lying between them. Germline CDR1 is PRHDT and CDR2 is FYEKMQ (reference sequence). This CDR3 is CASSLDRGWGNTEAFF. In DNA, the CDR3 is TGTGCCAGCAGCTTAGACCGGGGTTGGGGGAACACTGAAGCTTTCTTT.

This clone is a singleton in its sample. This chain links TRBV28 with TRBJ2-5, with no clear D. CDR3 length equals 10 residues. Germline assignment: CDR1 MDHEN and CDR2 SYDVKM. V was clipped by 8 bases and J by 5 bases, with 6 bases between them. The DNA of the CDR3 is TGTGCCAGCGCGCATGAGACCCAGTACTTC. Its protein product is CASAHETQYF.

CDR3 nucleotide sequence: TGTGCCAGCAGTGACTCTTCGCGGGGGCTTCCCCAAGAGACCCAGTACTTC. Its translation: CASSDSSRGLPQETQYF. This sequence joins TRBV25-1 and TRBJ2-5; tentative D call: TRBD2 (7 bases). V was trimmed by 3 bases and J by 1 base, leaving 18 bases between them. The CDR3 spans 17 residues. CDR1 and CDR2 from the germline V gene are MGHDK and SYGVNS.

This chain connects TRBV4-1 to TRBJ2-7; TRBD2 aligns across 10 bases. This CDR3 spans 19 amino acids. The J segment lost 2 bases and the V segment lost 0 bases, leaving 13 bases of the junction unmatched. Looked up from germline, CDR1 is MGHRA and CDR2 is YSYEKL. The DNA for the CDR3 is TGCGCCAGCAGCCAAGATGGGGGCGGGACTAGCGTAACGACCTACGAGCAGTACTTC. Protein: CASSQDGGGTSVTTYEQYF.

The CDR3 sequence is CASSLRDRGYGQYF. The CDR3 DNA sequence: TGCGCCAGCAGCCTCCGGGACAGGGGGTACGGGCAGTACTTC. This rearrangement joins TRBV5-1 to TRBJ2-5; 11 nucleotides agree with TRBD1. The CDR3 has 14 residues. Germline V gene data show CDR1 as SGHRS and CDR2 as YFSETQ. Trimming took 4 bases from V and 11 from J; bases not matched to a gene: 10.

V gene TRBV19 combines with J gene TRBJ2-7; D might be TRBD2 (6 bases). V lost 3 bases and J 5 bases, leaving 14 bases between the germline ends. The CDR3 sequence is 14 residues long. The V gene's germline CDR1 is LNHDA and CDR2 SQIVND (reference sequence). This CDR3 reads CASSMGLEGNEQYF. CDR3 nucleotide sequence: TGTGCCAGTAGTATGGGTCTGGAGGGTAACGAGCAGTACTTC. The full variable domain, with the rest looked up from reference TRBV19 and TRBJ2-7, is DGGITQSPKYLFRKEGQNVTLSCEQNLNHDAMYWYRQDPGQGLRLIYYSQIVNDFQKGDIAEGYSVSREKKESFPLTVTSAQKNPTAFYLCASSMGLEGNEQYFGPGTRLTVT.

The chain couples TRBV4-1 to TRBJ2-1, with D tentatively TRBD2 (5 bases). The CDR3 spans 15 residues. CDR1 and CDR2 from the germline V gene are MGHRA and YSYEKL. V lost 1 base and J 3 bases, leaving 10 bases between the germline ends. The CDR3 DNA sequence: TGCGCCAGCAGCCAAGCCGGGGTTATCTACAATGAGCAGTTCTTC. Protein product: CASSQAGVIYNEQFF.

V gene TRBV9 combines with J gene TRBJ1-3; no firm D call. The CDR3 covers 14 residues. Between the trimmed V and J ends, which lost 3 bases and 4 bases, there was a span of 11 bases. In germline, CDR1 is SGDLS, CDR2 YYNGEE. CDR3 DNA: TGTGCCAGCAGCGACCGAACTTCCGGAAACACCATATATTTT. Its protein is CASSDRTSGNTIYF.

As for this clone: Additional DNA sequences in this sample encode the identical CDR3. The CDR3 sequence is CASSGGANYGYTF. The CDR3 DNA reads as TGTGCCAGCAGTGGCGGCGCAAACTATGGCTACACCTTC. The genes are TRBV6-1 and TRBJ1-2; D gene unclear. V was cut by 4 bases and J by 2 bases, with 8 bases left in between. CDR3 length: 13 amino acids. Germline CDR1 is MNHNS and CDR2 is SASEGT.

The chain has TRBV15 and TRBJ1-2; 7 nucleotides agree with TRBD1. The CDR3 spans 14 residues. V lost 2 bases, J lost 2 bases, and 2 bases stayed unmatched. Germline CDR1 reads LNHNV; CDR2 reads YYDKDF (reference sequence). CDR3 nucleotide sequence: TGTGCCACCAGCAGACTGGGACAGAACTATGGCTACACCTTC. This sequence encodes CATSRLGQNYGYTF.

This rearrangement joins TRBV29-1 to TRBJ2-3, with TRBD2 matching over 13 bases. Per germline, CDR1 SQVTM and CDR2 ANQGSEA. This CDR3 region has 19 residues. V lost 1 base and J lost 2; bases outside the gene matches: 12. The CDR3 reads CSVEVRGLAGVWVTDTQYF. The CDR3 nucleotides read TGCAGCGTTGAAGTCCGCGGACTAGCGGGAGTTTGGGTCACAGATACGCAGTATTTT.